This T cell receptor (beta chain) was captured by sequencing in a study of cytomegalovirus exposure and HLA in healthy donors. Study information: An earlier analysis identified approximately 120 million unique TCR beta sequences in about 200 million T cells. Study results and limitations: A reported reduction in N-insertions relative to the approximately 670-donor mean was seen in an Asian-associated ancestry cluster in a later analysis. Further analysis was carried out later, and it showed several of the most significant clusters appearing linked to common viral pathogens. Earlier analysis found most TCR beta V segments productive about 87% or about 30% of the time.

Primers included in the PCR were 60 Vbeta and 13 Jbeta primers. Profiled with immunoSEQ multiplex PCR; TCRdb holds only in-frame clones, not every one. The sample consists of under 110,000 clones, 75% to 85% of them appearing once. Germline loops: CDR1 SEHNR, CDR2 FQNEAQ (reference sequence). The CDR3 is made up of 15 amino acids. On this clone itself: Its antigen is unidentified. A junction end diverges from the germline sequence, so it may reflect a read error.

The rearrangement links TRBV7-9 to TRBJ1-4, with a possible D match to TRBD1 (6 bases). This receptor was identified in a man between 50 and 59 years old in good health and CMV-seronegative. Source material: PBMCs. CDR3 in DNA: TGTTCCAGCAGCTTACGGGCAGGGGTAGAGGAAAAACTGTTTTTT. Residues: CSSSLRAGVEEKLFF.